The clone carrying this T cell receptor beta chain was detected only a few times. The antigen is undetermined. TCRdb fed the 5' RACE reads into MiXCR, producing one record per CDR3 protein. The sample lists a few hundred thousand distinct CDR3 sequences; roughly 9% were seen once. The source of the sample is a study of identical twins. Notes on the study in general: Cross-sectional statistics underpinned the conclusions; the same donors were not followed. Models underestimated how often monozygotic twins shared out-of-frame TCR alpha. While abundant cord blood beta clonotypes carried fewer insertions, memory repertoires showed no such pattern.

V dropped 3 bases and J dropped 8; count of bases not matched to a gene: 7. The germline CDR1 and CDR2 sequences are DFQATT and SNEGSKA (reference sequence). The CDR3 covers 14 residues. Each donor (without exception) was a healthy Caucasian. J is TRBJ2-1 and V is TRBV20-1; 10 bases agree with TRBD1. The TCR comes from a woman aged 45-60 years in good health. The sample consisted of naive T cells sorted from blood. The CDR3 loop reads CSASGQGVLDEQFF. The CDR3 DNA reads TGCAGTGCTAGCGGACAGGGGGTACTCGATGAGCAGTTCTTC.